The present T cell receptor beta chain was sequenced within a study of T cells after yellow fever vaccination. Study results and limitations: Weaker overall, the secondary response nonetheless peaked faster (day 5 versus 15). There was a small share of clonotypes that showed up in both the CD4 and CD8 compartments. Highly abundant clonotypes carried over from the bulk population could end up in FACS-sorted repertoires as contaminants. Booster sampling recovered most clones from primary vaccination (approximately 96% CD4, just over 85% CD8).

TCRdb ran MiXCR on the 5' RACE reads and lists one entry per CDR3 protein. The profile shows 340,000 or so distinct CDR3 sequences, about an eighth of them singletons. A remark on this clonotype: The antigen is unknown.

From germline, CDR1 is SGHRS and CDR2 YFSETQ. The CDR3 contains 15 residues. Trimming shortened V by 5 bases and J by 2 bases, and 16 bases separated the two germline ends. The TCR sequence derives from a young man who received the YFV17D yellow fever vaccine. The sequencing used CD4+ T cells sorted from PBMCs, collected 15 days after the yellow fever booster vaccination. The rearrangement joins TRBV5-1 to TRBJ2-5; tentatively, D is TRBD2 (5 bases). CDR3 loop: CASSVGEIPQETQYF. CDR3 bases: TGCGCCAGCAGTGTCGGGGAGATACCACAAGAGACCCAGTACTTC.